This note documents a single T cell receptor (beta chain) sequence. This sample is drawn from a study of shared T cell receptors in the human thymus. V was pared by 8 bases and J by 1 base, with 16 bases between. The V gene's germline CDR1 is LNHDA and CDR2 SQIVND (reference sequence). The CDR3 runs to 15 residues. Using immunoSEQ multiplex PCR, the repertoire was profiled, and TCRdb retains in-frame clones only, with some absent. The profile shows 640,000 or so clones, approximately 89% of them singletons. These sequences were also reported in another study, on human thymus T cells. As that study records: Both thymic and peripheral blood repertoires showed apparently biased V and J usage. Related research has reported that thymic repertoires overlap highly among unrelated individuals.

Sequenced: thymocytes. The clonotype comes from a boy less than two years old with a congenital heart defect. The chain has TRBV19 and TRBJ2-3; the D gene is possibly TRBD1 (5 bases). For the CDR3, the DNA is TGTGCCAGTCAGACAGAAACCTCTCGCACAGATACGCAGTATTTT. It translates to CASQTETSRTDTQYF.